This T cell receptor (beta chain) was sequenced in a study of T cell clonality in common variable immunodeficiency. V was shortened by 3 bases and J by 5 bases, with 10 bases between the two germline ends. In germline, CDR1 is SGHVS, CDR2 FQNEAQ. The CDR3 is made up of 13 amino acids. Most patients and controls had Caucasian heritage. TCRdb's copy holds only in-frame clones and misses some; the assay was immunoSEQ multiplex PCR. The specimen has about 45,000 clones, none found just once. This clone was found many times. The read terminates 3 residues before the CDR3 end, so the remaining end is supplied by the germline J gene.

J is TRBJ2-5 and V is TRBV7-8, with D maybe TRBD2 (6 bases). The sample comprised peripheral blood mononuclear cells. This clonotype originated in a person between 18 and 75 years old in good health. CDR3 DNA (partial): TGTGCCAGCAGCTTGGGACTTCGGGAGACC. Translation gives CASSLGLRET. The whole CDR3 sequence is CASSLGLRETQYF. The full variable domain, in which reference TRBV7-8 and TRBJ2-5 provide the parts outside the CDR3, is GAGVSQSPRYKVAKRGQDVALRCDPISGHVSLFWYQQALGQGPEFLTYFQNEAQLDKSGLPSDRFFAERPEGSVSTLKIQRTQQEDSAVYLCASSLGLRETQYFGPGTRLLVL.